What follows is one TCR beta chain and its context. This sample was included in a study of STAT5B mutations in CD4+ large granular lymphocyte leukemia. The CDR3 has 15 residues. With V trimmed by 6 bases and J by 4 bases, 8 bases remained unmatched. Germline V gene lookup returns CDR1 SNHLY and CDR2 FYNNEI. This table comes from immunoSEQ multiplex PCR, and its TCRdb copy is limited to in-frame clones, with some not included. The sample lists about 30,000 clones; around 80% were seen once. The sample consisted of CD4+ T cells from blood buffy coats. The chain links TRBV2 to TRBJ2-7, with TRBD2 identical over 11 bases. This TCR was sampled from a human donor in good health. DNA for the CDR3: TGTGCCAGCAGGGGGGCTAGCGGGAGGTATTACGAGCAGTACTTC. It specifies CASRGASGRYYEQYF.